This TCR beta chain was found in a study of T cells in Graves' hyperthyroidism and ophthalmopathy. Study results and limitations: Ophthalmopathy prediction by the model preceded onset by a median roughly 6 months. Blood shared most expanded thyroid clonotypes above 0.001. A 13 V-J model separated ophthalmopathy from stable hyperthyroidism.

This clonotype appeared many times. Its target is not known. CDR1 and CDR2 (germline): DFQATT, SNEGSKA (reference sequence). The V segment lost 1 base and the J segment 4 bases; nucleotides outside the gene matches: 6. This CDR3 has 16 amino acids. It was RNA transcripts that yielded the amplified TCR beta CDR3 regions. The HTBI primer set served for first-round RT-PCR of the TCR CDR3. A single record per CDR3 protein comes from TCRdb applying MiXCR to the multiplex PCR reads. Of nearly 600,000 distinct CDR3 sequences in the sample, 12% to 15% are singletons; the top ten hold 7.1%. V and J are TRBV20-1 and TRBJ2-3; 12 bases agree with TRBD2. The clonotype was recovered from a woman in her late teens or twenties with Graves' ophthalmopathy. Input material: blood. The CDR3 spells CSARGTSGRLADTQYF. Written as DNA, the CDR3 is TGCAGTGCTAGAGGAACTAGCGGGAGGTTGGCAGATACGCAGTATTTT.